Listed below are T cell receptor beta chains from one sample, sequenced in a study of T-cell reconstitution after alpha-beta-depleted transplantation in children. One entry per CDR3 protein, called by TCRdb with MiXCR from the PCR reads. The repertoire holds 500,000 to 750,000 distinct CDR3 sequences, 20% to 30% seen once, with around 36% in the top ten. Here the sequenced sample was PBMCs, taken before TCRalphabeta/CD19-depleted stem cell transplant. These receptors originate from a boy younger than two with Wiskott-Aldrich syndrome, due to receive a stem cell transplant. Both conserved end residues are trimmed from each CDR3.

TRBJ2-1 | TRBV12-3/TRBV12-4 | ASSFRRASSYNEQF
TRBJ1-2 | TRBV29-1 | SVGRLTVKPTNYGYT
TRBJ2-1 | TRBV5-1 | ATGWDRVDNEQF
TRBJ2-1 | TRBV20-1 | SAAIPSGRNAEQF
TRBJ2-7 | TRBV27 | ASSRRQDSYSYEQY
TRBJ1-5 | TRBV3-1 | ASSQGYSNQPQH
TRBJ2-1 | TRBV10-2 | ASTLSSGNSYNEQF
TRBJ1-2 | TRBV20-1 | SARALRQGTYGYT
TRBJ2-2 | TRBV7-9 | ASSFIRDTGELF
TRBJ1-2 | TRBV29-1 | SVGLGGRLDGYT